The clone carrying this T cell receptor beta chain has more than one count but fewer than ten. Its target is not known. Sequencing was performed with immunoSEQ multiplex PCR; in TCRdb, only in-frame clones are kept and a portion is missing. The table includes about 47,000 clones, 86% detected once. The data stem from a study of T cells in localized non-small cell lung cancer. V lost 0 bases and J lost 0, with 8 bases in between. Per the germline V gene, CDR1 is SGHDN and CDR2 is FVKESK. CDR3 length: 15 residues. Study-wide results and limits: Adjacent lung held a median approximately 57 of the top 100 tumor clones. Longer survival (overall) was linked to higher T cell density in blood. In uninvolved adjacent lung, T cell clonality reached its highest value, exceeding tumor.

This chain joins TRBV14 and TRBJ1-2; D unresolved. The clonotype originates from a man aged 35 to 69 with stage II lung adenocarcinoma. The sequencing used PBMCs, collected before any cancer treatment. The CDR3 loop is CASSQEIRTNYGYTF. The CDR3 bases are TGTGCCAGCAGCCAAGAAATCAGGACTAACTATGGCTACACCTTC. The whole variable domain, filled in from reference TRBV14 and TRBJ1-2, reads EAGVTQFPSHSVIEKGQTVTLRCDPISGHDNLYWYRRVMGKEIKFLLHFVKESKQDESGMPNNRFLAERTGGTYSTLKVQPAELEDSGVYFCASSQEIRTNYGYTFGSGTRLTVV.